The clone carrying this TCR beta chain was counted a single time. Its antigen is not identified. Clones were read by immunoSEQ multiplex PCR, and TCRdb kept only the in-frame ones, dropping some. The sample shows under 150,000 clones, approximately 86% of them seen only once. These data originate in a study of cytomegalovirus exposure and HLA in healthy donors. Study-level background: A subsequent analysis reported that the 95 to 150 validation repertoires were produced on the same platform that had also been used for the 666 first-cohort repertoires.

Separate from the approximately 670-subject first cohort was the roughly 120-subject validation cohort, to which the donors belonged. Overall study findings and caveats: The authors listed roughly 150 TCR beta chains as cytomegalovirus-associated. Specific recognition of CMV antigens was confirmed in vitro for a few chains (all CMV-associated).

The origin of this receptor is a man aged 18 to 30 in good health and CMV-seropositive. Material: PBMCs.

The CDR3 protein is CARGGTSGIGETQYF. For the CDR3, the DNA is TGTGCCAGGGGGGGGACTAGCGGGATAGGGGAGACCCAGTACTTC. This sequence joins TRBV2 and TRBJ2-5; 13 bases agree with TRBD2. Germline V lookup: CDR1 SNHLY, CDR2 FYNNEI. V shed 9 bases, J shed 5 bases, and the junction held 9 bases outside the gene matches. The CDR3 loop spans 15 amino acids.